The source of this T cell receptor (beta chain) is a study of control samples from healthy donors and cancer patients. Data came from immunoSEQ multiplex PCR; TCRdb stores just in-frame clones and leaves some out. The table has about 410,000 clones, 90% seen once. The clonotype was recovered from a man aged 35 to 55 with head and neck cancer. Specimen: PBMCs.

The CDR3 reads CASSIASGGANEQFF. The CDR3 DNA follows: TGTGCCAGCAGCATCGCTAGCGGGGGGGCAAATGAGCAGTTCTTC. This chain connects TRBV7-9 to TRBJ2-1; TRBD2 matches at 12 bases. Per germline, CDR1 SEHNR and CDR2 FQNEAQ (reference sequence). The length of the CDR3 is 15 residues. With V trimmed by 5 bases and J by 7 bases, 6 bases remained unmatched.